A single sample is the source of the 12 T cell receptor beta chains below, sequenced in a study of blood T cell repertoires in COVID-19. The protocol was immunoSEQ multiplex PCR, while the TCRdb copy is restricted to in-frame clones and leaves out a portion. The sample lists 150,000 to 180,000 clones, roughly 84% occurring once. The specimen was peripheral blood. These receptors came from a woman between 55 and 75 years old with COVID-19, enrolled during active disease.

In this sample, this clone turned up many times. The V and J genes are TRBV25-1 and TRBJ2-7; TRBD1 aligns across 7 bases. With V trimmed by 3 bases and J by 3 bases, 8 bases remained unmatched. This CDR3 is built from 15 residues. Germline CDR1 reads MGHDK; CDR2 reads SYGVNS. The CDR3 loop reads CASSDANRGIYEQYF. The CDR3 DNA follows: TGTGCCAGCAGTGATGCAAACAGGGGAATCTACGAGCAGTACTTC.

V gene TRBV2 combines with J gene TRBJ1-1, with D possibly matching TRBD1 (5 bases). The V gene's germline CDR1 is SNHLY and CDR2 FYNNEI. The CDR3 runs to 14 residues. The ends were cut back, 3 bases at V and 1 base at J, with 9 bases in the middle. The CDR3 is CASSDQGSNTEAFF. CDR3 DNA sequence: TGTGCCAGCAGTGATCAGGGTTCGAACACTGAAGCTTTCTTT.

This clone was observed a single time. V and J are TRBV10-3 and TRBJ1-1; a weak D match, TRBD1 (5 bases). Germline V gene sequence: CDR1 ENHRY, CDR2 SYGVKD. This CDR3 is 14 amino acids long. Trimming cost V 2 bases and J 5 bases, with 12 bases left between them. CDR3 protein: CAISEGGEVTEAFF. The CDR3 DNA reads as TGTGCCATCAGTGAGGGGGGGGAGGTGACTGAAGCTTTCTTT.

The chain joins TRBV7-8 to TRBJ1-2; possible D gene TRBD1, 5 bases. The CDR3 is 16 amino acids. Germline assignment: CDR1 SGHVS and CDR2 FQNEAQ. V was trimmed by 1 base and J by 4 bases, leaving 16 bases between them. The CDR3 DNA reads TGTGCCAGCAGCTTAGAGATCGGGCGCAGGGTCTATGGCTACACCTTC. It codes for CASSLEIGRRVYGYTF.

V gene TRBV10-2 combines with J gene TRBJ2-7, with unresolved D. The CDR3 runs 12 residues. Per germline, CDR1 WSHSY and CDR2 SAAADI. V lost 4 bases to trimming and J lost 7 bases, with 11 bases between them. The CDR3 sequence is CASSATSGEQYV. CDR3 coding DNA: TGCGCCAGCAGTGCGACGTCGGGTGAGCAGTACGTC.

This clone was seen only a few times. The chain has TRBV3-1 (or the pseudogene TRBV3-2) and TRBJ1-1; TRBD1 might be the D (5 bases). CDR1 is LGHDT, CDR2 YNNKEL, per germline (reference sequence). V lost 4 bases and J lost 0, with 15 bases in between. The CDR3 contains 16 residues. This CDR3 is CASSRANRYMNTEAFF. For the CDR3, the DNA is TGTGCCAGCAGCCGCGCGAACAGGTATATGAACACTGAAGCTTTCTTT.

The CDR3 nucleotides are TGTGCCAGCAGTCCGAGGGGGCATCGGATGGACACTGAAGCTTTCTTT. Encoded protein: CASSPRGHRMDTEAFF. The chain recombines TRBV7-8 with TRBJ1-1; 7 nucleotides match TRBD1. After removal of 6 bases from V and 3 bases from J, the junction contained 13 bases not matched to a gene. Germline V gene lookup returns CDR1 SGHVS and CDR2 FQNEAQ. The CDR3 extends over 16 amino acids.

The gene calls are TRBV18 and TRBJ2-3; perhaps TRBD1 as D (6 bases). This CDR3 is built from 16 residues. V lost 2 bases to trimming and J lost 2 bases, with 14 bases between them. The germline gives CDR1 KGHSH, CDR2 LQKENI. The CDR3 reads CASSPYGQKNTDTQYF. The DNA of the CDR3 is TGTGCCAGCTCACCATACGGACAGAAAAACACAGATACGCAGTATTTT.

The chain recombines TRBV3-1 (or the pseudogene TRBV3-2) with TRBJ1-2; TRBD1 agrees at 10 bases. V lost 3 bases, J lost 0 bases, and 1 base stayed unmatched. CDR1 is LGHDT and CDR2 is YNNKEL in the germline V gene (reference sequence). This CDR3 has 15 amino acids. CDR3 bases: TGTGCCAGCAGCCAGGGGACAGGGGCTAACTATGGCTACACCTTC. Protein product: CASSQGTGANYGYTF.

A few counts support this clone. V usage is TRBV5-1 and J usage is TRBJ2-1, with TRBD1 identical over 10 bases. From germline, CDR1 is SGHRS and CDR2 YFSETQ. This CDR3 has 15 residues. The V and J ends lost 9 bases and 9 bases, in that order; junction bases with no gene match: 15. CDR3: CATRTGTGDVREQFF. The CDR3 nucleotides read TGCGCCACCCGGACCGGGACAGGGGACGTCCGTGAGCAGTTCTTC.

This chain links TRBV7-3 with TRBJ2-3; 8 nucleotides line up with TRBD2. The length of the CDR3 is 15 residues. Germline-derived CDR1 and CDR2 are SGHTA and FQGTGA. V was clipped by 2 bases and J by 4 bases; unmatched bases: 5. CDR3 sequence: CASSLGAGGADTQYF. In DNA, the CDR3 is TGTGCCAGCAGCTTAGGGGCGGGAGGAGCAGATACGCAGTATTTT.

V gene TRBV5-4 combines with J gene TRBJ1-2; D ambiguous. Germline V gene lookup returns CDR1 SGHNT and CDR2 YYREEE (reference sequence). The CDR3 runs to 13 residues. With 5 bases removed from V and 6 bases from J, the gap between germline ends came to 14 bases. CDR3 region: CASRPGVGNGYTF. As DNA, the CDR3 is TGTGCCAGCAGGCCCGGGGTAGGGAATGGCTACACCTTC.